A single sample gave rise to the 28 T cell receptor beta chains below, sequenced in a study of shared clonotypes between healthy human individuals. Repertoires were generated with immunoSEQ multiplex PCR, while TCRdb's copy carries only in-frame clones and drops some. The sample contains 950,000 to 1,100,000 clones, about 80% of which appear only once. The sample consisted of memory CD4+ T cells from PBMCs. Sample subset: CD45RA-negative fraction. The receptors come from a man between 18 and 35 years old in good health. Some clones in this sample may be carry-over from other donors' samples.

The chain recombines TRBV7-9 with TRBJ2-3, with a possible D match to TRBD1 (6 bases). V lost 5 bases to trimming and J lost 1 base, with 13 bases between them. The CDR3 has 15 residues. CDR1 is SEHNR, CDR2 FQNEAQ, per germline (reference sequence). CDR3 region: CASSIKGVRTDTQYF. The CDR3 nucleotides read TGTGCCAGCAGCATTAAGGGGGTTCGCACAGATACGCAGTATTTT.

This clone occurred once. The chain recombines TRBV30 with TRBJ2-2, with TRBD2 matching 8 bases. Looked up from germline, CDR1 is GTSNPN and CDR2 is SVGIG (reference sequence). The CDR3 runs 17 residues. After removal of 2 bases from V and 5 bases from J, the junction contained 13 bases not matched to a gene. CDR3 nucleotide sequence: TGTGCCTGGAGTAAGTTGGGAGCGGGAGTCGGTACCGGGGAGCTGTTTTTT. Its translation is CAWSKLGAGVGTGELFF.

CDR3 sequence reads: CASSQRLPTGTSGRNTQYF. DNA for the CDR3: TGCGCCAGCAGCCAACGGCTACCGACCGGGACTAGCGGACGAAATACGCAGTATTTT. The chain links TRBV4-3 to TRBJ2-3; 11 bases agree with TRBD2. The trim removed 2 bases at V and 7 bases at J, leaving 17 bases unmatched. Germline V lookup: CDR1 LGHNA, CDR2 YSLEER. CDR3 length: 19 amino acids.

A note on this clone: Other DNA sequences in this specimen translate into the identical CDR3. V gene TRBV5-1 combines with J gene TRBJ2-1, with TRBD2 matching 9 bases. Germline V gives CDR1 SGHRS, CDR2 YFSETQ. This CDR3 comprises 15 residues. The J segment lost 1 base and the V segment lost 4 bases, leaving 3 bases of the junction unmatched. Here the CDR3 reads CASSGTSGSYNEQFF. CDR3 coding DNA: TGCGCCAGCAGCGGAACTAGCGGGTCCTACAATGAGCAGTTCTTC.

CDR3 bases: TGTGCCAGTAGTAGTCGGGACAGATCTTATAGGAACACTGAAGCTTTCTTT. Translated: CASSSRDRSYRNTEAFF. The chain combines TRBV19 with TRBJ1-1; 7 nucleotides align to TRBD1. J gave up 1 base and V 4 bases, and 12 bases lay outside the gene matches. The germline CDR1 and CDR2 sequences are LNHDA and SQIVND (reference sequence). The CDR3 is made up of 17 amino acids.

Notes on this clone: Other DNA variants within this sample encode the same CDR3. For the CDR3, the DNA is TGTGCCAGCAGCTCCCAAGAGACCCAGTACTTC. Translated, it gives CASSSQETQYF. The J gene is TRBJ2-5, the V gene TRBV6-6, with D unresolved. V was pared by 6 bases and J by 1 base, with 3 bases between. Germline CDR1 reads MNHNY; CDR2 reads SVGAGI (reference sequence). The CDR3 runs 11 residues.

In this sample, this clone turned up many times. The gene calls are TRBV4-1 and TRBJ1-1; D is undetermined. This CDR3 is built from 15 residues. Germline loops: CDR1 MGHRA, CDR2 YSYEKL. V was trimmed by 0 bases and J by 1 base, leaving 9 bases between them. The CDR3 region has the DNA TGCGCCAGCAGCCAAGATCCGGGTTGGAACACTGAAGCTTTCTTT. Its protein is CASSQDPGWNTEAFF.

V and J are TRBV4-2 and TRBJ2-3, with 12 bases identical to TRBD2. The CDR3 spans 18 residues. Trimming removed 3 bases from V and 2 bases from J; junction bases left unmatched: 9. Germline assignment: CDR1 LGHNA and CDR2 YNFKEQ. CDR3 nucleotides: TGTGCCAGCAGCCATGAGACTAGCGGGAGCCACCTCACAGATACGCAGTATTTT. Translation: CASSHETSGSHLTDTQYF.

The chain is built from TRBV19 and TRBJ1-2; unclear D gene. The CDR3 runs 12 residues. Trimming pared 5 bases from V and 4 bases from J, leaving 8 bases between. The germline V gene encodes CDR1 LNHDA and CDR2 SQIVND (reference sequence). For the CDR3, the DNA is TGTGCCAGTAGTTACCGGAGCTATGGCTACACCTTC. Translated: CASSYRSYGYTF.

J is TRBJ2-6 and V is TRBV6-4; no clear D gene. V was trimmed by 3 bases and J by 2 bases, leaving 11 bases between them. Germline CDR1 and CDR2: MRHNA and SNTAGT. The CDR3 loop spans 16 amino acids. In DNA form, the CDR3 reads TGTGCCAGCAGTGATTTGACAAGCCCTGGGGCCAACGTCCTGACTTTC. It translates to CASSDLTSPGANVLTF.

The chain combines TRBV18 with TRBJ1-1; TRBD1 might be the D (6 bases). There are 13 residues in the CDR3. With 3 bases removed from V and 6 bases from J, the gap between germline ends came to 11 bases. The germline gives CDR1 KGHSH, CDR2 LQKENI. CDR3 residues: CASSPGTPPEAFF. The DNA of the CDR3 is TGTGCCAGCTCACCCGGGACACCCCCTGAAGCTTTCTTT.

This chain uses TRBV5-5 with TRBJ1-2; D remains ambiguous. Germline V gene lookup returns CDR1 SGHKS and CDR2 YYEKEE (reference sequence). V was shortened by 4 bases and J by 0 bases, with 13 bases between the two germline ends. There are 15 residues in the CDR3. CDR3 amino acids: CASSLTQNTNYGYTF. In DNA, the CDR3 is TGTGCCAGCAGCCTAACCCAGAATACTAACTATGGCTACACCTTC. The entire variable domain, with the rest obtained from reference TRBV5-5 and TRBJ1-2, is as follows: DAGVTQSPTHLIKTRGQQVTLRCSPISGHKSVSWYQQVLGQGPQFIFQYYEKEERGRGNFPDRFSARQFPNYSSELNVNALLLGDSALYLCASSLTQNTNYGYTFGSGTRLTVV.

The chain uses TRBV5-1 and TRBJ2-7, with TRBD2 matching 13 bases. The CDR3 runs to 15 residues. The germline V gene has CDR1 SGHRS and CDR2 YFSETQ. V lost 2 bases, J lost 6 bases, and 5 bases stayed unmatched. CDR3 in DNA: TGCGCCAGCAGCTTAGGACTAGCGGGAGCGGGCGAGCAGTACTTC. It encodes CASSLGLAGAGEQYF.

This clone was seen a few times. CDR3 region: CASSQDFTNTEAFF. CDR3 coding DNA: TGCGCCAGCAGCCAAGATTTCACGAACACTGAAGCTTTCTTT. This rearrangement joins TRBV4-1 to TRBJ1-1; D not certain. CDR1 and CDR2 (germline): MGHRA, YSYEKL. The length of the CDR3 is 14 residues. The germline V and J ends were trimmed by 0 bases and 1 base, with 6 bases remaining between them.

This chain connects TRBV6-6 to TRBJ2-7; D is perhaps TRBD1 (6 bases). V was clipped by 7 bases and J by 6 bases, with 22 bases between them. The CDR3 length is 15 residues. Germline lookup yields CDR1 MNHNY and CDR2 SVGAGI (reference sequence). Written as DNA, the CDR3 is TGTGCCAGCACCCAAAATACAGGGTTAAATGGCGAGCAGTACTTC. Amino acids: CASTQNTGLNGEQYF.

As to this clone: Other DNA sequences of this sample code for an identical CDR3. This rearrangement joins TRBV5-1 to TRBJ2-6; D perhaps matches TRBD1 (6 bases). Trimming shortened V by 4 bases and J by 1 base, and 9 bases separated the two germline ends. Germline V CDR1 and CDR2: SGHRS, YFSETQ. The CDR3 length is 15 residues. The CDR3 sequence: CASSLQGSGANVLTF. CDR3 nucleotide sequence: TGCGCCAGCAGCCTACAGGGATCTGGGGCCAACGTCCTGACTTTC.

This clone was seen a handful of times. With a far larger clone one base away, a read error is the likely cause. The J gene is TRBJ1-5, the V gene TRBV27; D is unresolved. V lost 3 bases and J lost 4, with 7 bases in between. Germline V gene lookup returns CDR1 MNHEY and CDR2 SMNVEV (reference sequence). The CDR3 contains 13 residues. As DNA, the CDR3 is TGTGCCAGCAGTTTCAGTCAGAATCAGCCCCAGCATTTT. Translation gives CASSFSQNQPQHF.

V gene TRBV7-3 combines with J gene TRBJ2-3, with 9 bases that match TRBD1. Germline lookup yields CDR1 SGHTA and CDR2 FQGTGA. This CDR3 spans 14 amino acids. V was pared by 5 bases and J by 5 bases, with 5 bases of the junction left unmatched. The CDR3 sequence: CASSHDRGLDTQYF. The CDR3 region has the DNA TGTGCCAGCAGCCATGACAGGGGGTTAGATACGCAGTATTTT. Full variable domain (missing parts from reference TRBV7-3 and TRBJ2-3): GAGVSQTPSNKVTEKGKYVELRCDPISGHTALYWYRQSLGQGPEFLIYFQGTGAADDSGLPNDRFFAVRPEGSVSTLKIQRTERGDSAVYLCASSHDRGLDTQYFGPGTRLTVL.

This chain links TRBV4-2 with TRBJ2-2; no clear D gene. Looked up from germline, CDR1 is LGHNA and CDR2 is YNFKEQ. The CDR3 loop spans 14 amino acids. Trimming stripped 7 bases from V and 0 bases from J, with 9 bases between. The CDR3 here is CASKGGSNTGELFF. The CDR3 DNA follows: TGTGCCAGCAAGGGCGGATCGAACACCGGGGAGCTGTTTTTT.

The chain recombines TRBV10-3 with TRBJ2-2; D possibly uses TRBD1 or TRBD2 (6 bases each). V was shortened by 2 bases and J by 6 bases, with 16 bases between the two germline ends. The CDR3 is made up of 16 amino acids. Germline CDR1 and CDR2: ENHRY and SYGVKD. CDR3 DNA: TGTGCCATCAGTGAGGCCGGGGGCAGGGTGTCCGGGGAGCTGTTTTTT. The encoded protein is CAISEAGGRVSGELFF.

This clone was counted a few times. The V and J genes are TRBV5-7 and TRBJ1-1; D gene ambiguous. TRBV5-7 belongs to the ORF category, with a function that is uncertain. CDR3 length equals 11 residues. Trimming stripped 4 bases from V and 2 bases from J, with 3 bases between. This chain's CDR3 is CASSPNTEAFF. The CDR3 nucleotides read TGTGCCAGCAGCCCCAACACTGAAGCTTTCTTT.

The CDR3 nucleotides are TGTGCCAGCAGCTTAAAGTCTACAGGGGGCGCGGGGGAGCAGTACTTC. Its translation is CASSLKSTGGAGEQYF. The V gene is TRBV7-6, the J gene TRBJ2-7, with TRBD1 matching over 9 bases. V trimming: 2 bases; J trimming: 7 bases; junction bases outside the gene matches: 12. CDR3 length equals 16 residues. Germline CDR1 SGHVS, CDR2 FNYEAQ.

This clone has just a few counts. This sequence joins TRBV9 and TRBJ1-4; 7 bases map to TRBD1. Losses at the gene ends were 4 bases for V and 3 bases for J; bases not matched to a gene: 3. The CDR3 is made up of 14 amino acids. Germline CDR1 reads SGDLS; CDR2 reads YYNGEE. The CDR3 loop is CASSITGANEKLFF. The CDR3 nucleotides are TGTGCCAGCAGCATTACAGGGGCTAATGAAAAACTGTTTTTT.

The rearrangement uses TRBV30 and TRBJ1-6; a weak D match, TRBD1 (5 bases). Germline CDR1 reads GTSNPN; CDR2 reads SVGIG (reference sequence). The V and J ends lost 5 bases and 7 bases respectively, with 15 bases between them. The CDR3 extends over 14 amino acids. Written as DNA, the CDR3 is TGTGCCTGGCAGGTGGGGACCGAGAATTCACCCCTCCACTTT. Translation: CAWQVGTENSPLHF.

This chain connects TRBV11-1 to TRBJ2-5; 9 bases are a match to TRBD1. J gave up 5 bases and V 5 bases, and 6 bases lay outside the gene matches. The CDR3 is 14 amino acids. The germline gives CDR1 SGHAT, CDR2 FQDESV (reference sequence). This chain's CDR3 is CASSPGQGLETQYF. CDR3 DNA sequence: TGTGCCAGCAGCCCGGGACAGGGTTTGGAGACCCAGTACTTC.

V is TRBV28 and J is TRBJ1-3; D is undetermined. This CDR3 comprises 15 residues. V was clipped by 7 bases and J by 0 bases, with 13 bases between them. Germline CDR1 reads MDHEN; CDR2 reads SYDVKM. In nucleotides, the CDR3 is TGTGCCAGCACCAATACCAGAGTCTCTGGAAACACCATATATTTT. Translating it yields CASTNTRVSGNTIYF.

The gene calls are TRBV4-2 and TRBJ1-3; D might be TRBD1 (6 bases). Germline CDR1 is LGHNA and CDR2 is YNFKEQ. Trimming removed 4 bases at V and 2 bases at J, with 15 bases between. This CDR3 has 16 amino acids. The CDR3 nucleotides are TGTGCCAGCAGCCCGCTTTACAGGGAGGCTGGAAACACCATATATTTT. Amino acids: CASSPLYREAGNTIYF.

Regarding this clone: Other DNA sequences in this specimen translate into the identical CDR3. The V call is TRBV11-3, the J call TRBJ1-1, with D possibly matching TRBD1 (6 bases). The CDR3 is made up of 13 amino acids. CDR1 and CDR2 from the germline V gene are SGHNT and YENEEA. V lost 3 bases, J lost 2 bases, and 7 bases lay in between. CDR3 protein: CASSLDSNTEAFF. CDR3 nucleotides: TGTGCCAGCAGCTTGGACAGCAACACTGAAGCTTTCTTT.